The 24 T cell receptor beta chains below all came from one sample that was sequenced in a study of T cells in Graves' hyperthyroidism and ophthalmopathy. RNA transcripts gave rise to amplified TCR beta CDR3 regions. RT-PCR in the first round (using the HTBI primer set) targeted the TCR CDR3. TCRdb re-derived calls from the multiplex PCR reads in MiXCR, one entry per CDR3 protein. The sample lists over 450,000 distinct CDR3 sequences; about 15% were seen once. Sequencing was performed on blood. These receptors were collected from a woman under 30 with Graves' hyperthyroidism.

This clonotype appeared a few times. The chain is built from TRBV6-1 and TRBJ1-1, with a weak D call TRBD1 (6 bases). Looked up from germline, CDR1 is MNHNS and CDR2 is SASEGT. The CDR3 extends over 14 amino acids. V was cut by 4 bases and J by 5 bases, with 14 bases left in between. The CDR3 reads CASSVRQDITEAFF. The CDR3 DNA reads TGTGCCAGCAGTGTCCGACAGGATATTACTGAAGCTTTCTTT.

This clonotype was detected ten times or more. The chain couples TRBV5-4 to TRBJ2-3, with D possibly TRBD1 on 6 matching bases. The germline CDR1 and CDR2 sequences are SGHNT and YYREEE (reference sequence). CDR3 size: 14 residues. The ends were cut back, 3 bases at V and 0 bases at J, with 8 bases in the middle. The CDR3 is CASSSGQSTDTQYF. The CDR3 region has the DNA TGTGCCAGCAGCTCAGGACAGAGCACAGATACGCAGTATTTT. Full variable domain (rest looked up from reference TRBV5-4 and TRBJ2-3): ETGVTQSPTHLIKTRGQQVTLRCSSQSGHNTVSWYQQALGQGPQFIFQYYREEENGRGNFPPRFSGLQFPNYSSELNVNALELDDSALYLCASSSGQSTDTQYFGPGTRLTVL.

The V gene is TRBV6-4, the J gene TRBJ2-2, with a weak D call TRBD2 (5 bases). V lost 6 bases and J 3 bases, leaving 11 bases between the germline ends. Germline V gives CDR1 MRHNA, CDR2 SNTAGT. The CDR3 is made up of 14 amino acids. The CDR3: CASRNTRDTGELFF. For the CDR3, the DNA is TGTGCCAGCAGGAATACTAGGGACACCGGGGAGCTGTTTTTT.

This chain uses TRBV12-5 with TRBJ2-5; D is undetermined. Deletions cut 5 bases from V and 5 bases from J, with 15 bases between. The CDR3 contains 14 residues. CDR1 and CDR2 from the germline V gene are LGHNT and FRNRAP. CDR3 in amino acids: CASGPGFGLETQYF. The CDR3 region has the DNA TGTGCTAGTGGTCCCGGGTTTGGGCTTGAGACCCAGTACTTC.

This clonotype was seen a handful of times. V and J are TRBV29-1 and TRBJ1-2; the D gene is possibly TRBD1 (6 bases). V shed 6 bases and J shed 6 bases, with 8 bases lying between them. This CDR3 is 10 amino acids long. Germline CDR1 reads SQVTM; CDR2 reads ANQGSEA. DNA for the CDR3: TGCAGCGTAGGGGGGGATGGCTACACCTTC. It is translated as CSVGGDGYTF.

Many counts were recorded for this clonotype. The chain combines TRBV12-3 or TRBV12-4 with TRBJ1-4; D is perhaps TRBD1 (6 bases). The CDR3 spans 18 residues. V shed 4 bases and J shed 8 bases, with 26 bases lying between them. This CDR3 is CASSSYTGGAINEEKLFF. The CDR3 DNA reads as TGTGCCAGCAGTTCTTATACGGGGGGGGCCATAAATGAGGAAAAACTGTTTTTT.

This rearrangement joins TRBV29-1 to TRBJ1-1, with TRBD1 matching over 10 bases. Trimming cost V 5 bases and J 1 base; bases outside gene matches: 7. The CDR3 covers 15 residues. The germline V gene encodes CDR1 SQVTM and CDR2 ANQGSEA. CDR3 bases: TGCAGCGTTTATGACAGGGGGCAAAGGAACACTGAAGCTTTCTTT. Its protein is CSVYDRGQRNTEAFF.

This clonotype has ten or more counts. The gene calls are TRBV30 and TRBJ2-7; D is undetermined. Trimming left V 2 bases short and J 4 bases short, with 12 bases between. The CDR3 length is 13 residues. Germline loops: CDR1 GTSNPN, CDR2 SVGIG (reference sequence). This chain's CDR3 is CAWSKNGDYEQYF. CDR3 sequence (DNA): TGTGCCTGGAGTAAAAATGGGGATTACGAGCAGTACTTC. The full variable domain, completed using reference TRBV30 and TRBJ2-7, is SQTIHQWPATLVQPVGSPLSLECTVEGTSNPNLYWYRQAAGRGLQLLFYSVGIGQISSEVPQNLSASRPQDRQFILSSKKLLLSDSGFYLCAWSKNGDYEQYFGPGTRLTVT.

As concerns this clonotype: Since a much larger clone is just one base distant, this may be a read error. This chain uses TRBV20-1 with TRBJ2-7; TRBD1 is a possible D gene (6 bases). Germline V CDR1 and CDR2: DFQATT, SNEGSKA (reference sequence). With 0 bases removed from V and 2 bases from J, the gap between germline ends came to 8 bases. This CDR3 spans 13 amino acids. This chain's CDR3 is CSARESGAYEQYV. For the CDR3, the DNA is TGCAGTGCTAGAGAATCAGGGGCCTACGAGCAGTACGTC.

This clonotype has a count of ten or more. The chain joins TRBV27 to TRBJ2-7; the D is unclear. V was clipped by 6 bases and J by 3 bases, with 9 bases between them. The CDR3 length is 12 residues. The V gene's germline CDR1 is MNHEY and CDR2 SMNVEV (reference sequence). CDR3 in amino acids: CASRQKGYEQYF. The CDR3 nucleotides read TGTGCCAGCAGACAAAAGGGCTACGAGCAGTACTTC.

This clonotype came up many times. This sequence joins TRBV6-6 and TRBJ1-4; D gene uncertain. V gave up 2 bases and J gave up 7 bases, with 5 bases separating them. This CDR3 region has 12 residues. Germline values: CDR1 MNHNY, CDR2 SVGAGI (reference sequence). The CDR3 reads CASSYNGEKLFF. The DNA of the CDR3 is TGTGCCAGCAGTTACAATGGTGAAAAACTGTTTTTT.

V and J are TRBV4-1 and TRBJ1-5, with D unresolved. Germline loops: CDR1 MGHRA, CDR2 YSYEKL. The CDR3 contains 16 residues. Trimming removed 0 bases from V and 2 bases from J, with 11 bases in between. The CDR3 region has the DNA TGCGCCAGCAGCCAAGAGAGTGGGAGGGGCAATCAGCCCCAGCATTTT. Its protein product is CASSQESGRGNQPQHF.

This sequence joins TRBV4-1 and TRBJ2-7; TRBD1 is a possible D gene (7 bases). The germline CDR1 and CDR2 sequences are MGHRA and YSYEKL. V lost 3 bases and J lost 7, with 16 bases in between. The CDR3 sequence is 14 residues long. The CDR3 sequence: CASSQQGGPQEQYF. The CDR3 bases are TGCGCCAGCAGCCAGCAGGGGGGACCCCAGGAGCAGTACTTC.

Concerning this clonotype: One end of the junction is discordant with germline, which a read error may explain. The chain recombines TRBV5-1 with TRBJ2-5, with D unclear. Germline lookup yields CDR1 SGHRS and CDR2 YFSETQ. The CDR3 is 15 amino acids. CDR3 bases: TGCGGCAGCACACCAAGCATAGAGGATCAAGAGACCCAGTACTTC. It codes for CGSTPSIEDQETQYF.

The chain uses TRBV29-1 and TRBJ1-1; D call uncertain. This CDR3 comprises 11 residues. Germline CDR1 and CDR2: SQVTM and ANQGSEA. The V gene lost 6 bases and the J gene lost 3 bases, with 8 bases spanning the gap. The CDR3 DNA is TGCAGCGTAAGACCAGACACTGAAGCTTTCTTT. Protein: CSVRPDTEAFF.

This clonotype was counted only a few times. The chain is built from TRBV20-1 and TRBJ1-1; 8 bases are shared with TRBD1. Germline values: CDR1 DFQATT, CDR2 SNEGSKA (reference sequence). CDR3 length equals 11 residues. V was pared by 6 bases and J by 10 bases, with 7 bases of the junction left unmatched. In nucleotides, the CDR3 is TGCAGTGCCCGGGACAGGAGAATAGCTTTCTTT. Translation: CSARDRRIAFF.

The chain is built from TRBV6-9 and TRBJ1-3; D gene ambiguous. Trimming removed 6 bases at V and 7 bases at J, with 13 bases between. This CDR3 comprises 13 residues. In germline, CDR1 is MNHGY, CDR2 SVAAGI. The CDR3 spells CASRTIGYNTIYF. DNA for the CDR3: TGTGCCAGCAGGACAATCGGGTACAACACCATATATTTT.

This clonotype was seen many times. The rearrangement joins TRBV5-1 to TRBJ2-3; 8 nucleotides line up with TRBD2. Germline-derived CDR1 and CDR2 are SGHRS and YFSETQ. The CDR3 sequence is 15 residues long. V dropped 2 bases and J dropped 5; count of bases not matched to a gene: 7. The CDR3 DNA reads TGCGCCAGCAGCTTAAAGCGGGAGTCAGGAGATACGCAGTATTTT. Amino acids: CASSLKRESGDTQYF.

This clonotype occurred many times. The V and J genes are TRBV28 and TRBJ1-5, with no clear D. The CDR3 is 14 residues long. V was pared by 6 bases and J by 3 bases, with 12 bases between. Germline-derived CDR1 and CDR2 are MDHEN and SYDVKM. This CDR3 reads CASRGFSSNQPQHF. The CDR3 DNA reads as TGTGCCAGCAGGGGATTTAGTTCCAATCAGCCCCAGCATTTT.

The chain has TRBV5-4 and TRBJ2-2; D gene ambiguous. V was pared by 4 bases and J by 0 bases, with 16 bases between. Germline CDR1 and CDR2: SGHNT and YYREEE (reference sequence). CDR3 length: 17 amino acids. This CDR3 is CASSQDERPANTGELFF. The CDR3 region has the DNA TGTGCCAGCAGCCAAGATGAGCGACCGGCGAACACCGGGGAGCTGTTTTTT.

This clonotype showed up many times. The rearrangement uses TRBV3-1 and TRBJ1-6, with D possibly TRBD1 on 5 matching bases. The CDR3 is made up of 15 amino acids. The germline V gene has CDR1 LGHDT and CDR2 YNNKEL (reference sequence). The V and J ends lost 5 bases and 6 bases respectively, with 14 bases between them. In DNA, the CDR3 is TGTGCCAGCAGCGATCAGCGGGGGACTAATTCACCCCTCCACTTT. Protein sequence: CASSDQRGTNSPLHF.

This clonotype has just one count. V is TRBV7-8 and J is TRBJ1-2; the D gene is possibly TRBD1 (5 bases). Germline V gene sequence: CDR1 SGHVS, CDR2 FQNEAQ. There are 16 residues in the CDR3. V was shortened by 7 bases and J by 8 bases, with 26 bases between the two germline ends. The CDR3 DNA is TGTGCCAGCACCACACCTCTCGGGAGGGCGGGGGGAGGCTACACCTTC. Its translation: CASTTPLGRAGGGYTF.

The CDR3 nucleotides read TGCGCCAGCAGCTTGGCGGGACAAAGAATCTCTGGGGCCAACGTCCTGACTTTC. Its translation: CASSLAGQRISGANVLTF. J is TRBJ2-6 and V is TRBV5-1; D possibly corresponds to TRBD1 (6 bases). In germline, CDR1 is SGHRS, CDR2 YFSETQ. The CDR3 consists of 18 residues. Trimming removed 0 bases from V and 0 bases from J, with 13 bases in between.

The rearrangement uses TRBV15 and TRBJ1-5; D is uncertain. V lost 5 bases, J lost 5 bases, and 19 bases lay in between. From germline, CDR1 is LNHNV and CDR2 YYDKDF (reference sequence). CDR3 length: 16 residues. The CDR3 protein is CATSSLHRGWDQPQHF. CDR3 sequence (DNA): TGTGCCACCAGCTCACTTCACCGTGGTTGGGATCAGCCCCAGCATTTT.